The clone carrying this TCR beta chain appeared many times. The time point was: newly diagnosed GD, antithyroid drugs for less than 3 months. PBMC-extracted RNA yielded the TCR library. Staff took approximately 10 milliliters of peripheral blood and put it into EDTA tubes. Germline V lookup: CDR1 SGHRS, CDR2 YFSETQ. The V end was cut by 0 bases, the J end by 5 bases, with 17 bases between. The CDR3 spans 16 residues. This entry belongs to a study of regulatory T cells in long-lasting Graves disease. Sequencing libraries for TCR beta were prepared with iRepertoire HTBI primers and Arm-PCR of CDR3 regions. TCRdb called the multiplex PCR reads again in MiXCR, with one record for every CDR3 protein. Of 300,000 to 400,000 distinct CDR3 sequences in the sample, over 15% are singletons; the top ten hold approximately 30%. A further study also used this sample, focusing on T cells in Graves' hyperthyroidism and ophthalmopathy. That source notes: HTBI primers drove first-round RT-PCR of the TCR CDR3.

V and J are TRBV5-1 and TRBJ1-1, with a tentative D call TRBD1 (6 bases). This TCR came from a man aged 35 to 55 with Graves disease. The material sequenced was peripheral blood mononuclear cells (PBMCs), taken at new diagnosis, from a patient treated with antithyroid drugs. CDR3 sequence (DNA): TGCGCCAGCAGCTTGGCAGGGGCCGGGATTTCGACTGAAGCTTTCTTT. As protein: CASSLAGAGISTEAFF. Together with reference TRBV5-1 and TRBJ1-1, the CDR3 gives the full variable domain: KAGVTQTPRYLIKTRGQQVTLSCSPISGHRSVSWYQQTPGQGLQFLFEYFSETQRNKGNFPGRFSGRQFSNSRSEMNVSTLELGDSALYLCASSLAGAGISTEAFFGQGTRLTVV.